A selection of T cell receptor beta chains follows, all from one sample in a study of technical replicates of blood from four donors. TCRdb's copy holds only in-frame clones and misses some; the assay was immunoSEQ multiplex PCR. The table includes about 89,000 clones, around 96% detected once. The material sequenced was T cells isolated from PBMCs. All receptors derive from a human donor in good health. Each CDR3 is given with its conserved first and last residue. A D gene is named only where the DNA matches it firmly. Some rows have no size entry. The others give once, few or many, or a class for an expanded clone.

D gene	J gene	V gene	clone size	CDR3 protein	CDR3 DNA
-	TRBJ2-1	TRBV19	-	CASSLYRDPAANEQFF	TGTGCCAGTAGTCTCTACAGGGACCCGGCGGCCAATGAGCAGTTCTTC
-	TRBJ1-4	TRBV5-1	-	CASSLRAGDEKLFF	TGCGCCAGCAGCTTGAGGGCGGGAGACGAAAAACTGTTTTTT
TRBD2	TRBJ2-1	TRBV11-2	-	CASSGAGAAYNEQFF	TGTGCCAGCAGCGGAGCGGGGGCCGCCTACAATGAGCAGTTCTTC
TRBD1	TRBJ1-2	TRBV4-2	once	CASSQETGGGYGYTF	TGTGCCAGCAGCCAAGAGACAGGGGGAGGGTATGGCTACACCTTC
-	TRBJ1-2	TRBV13	-	CASSLGVSGYTF	TGTGCCAGCAGCCTCGGGGTTTCTGGCTACACCTTC
-	TRBJ2-7	TRBV10-3	once	CATRLHGQSYEQYF	TGTGCCACCCGACTCCATGGACAGTCCTACGAGCAGTACTTC
-	TRBJ2-7	TRBV6-1	-	CASSELATLYEQYF	TGTGCCAGCAGTGAACTAGCGACCCTCTACGAGCAGTACTTC
-	TRBJ2-1	TRBV25-1	-	CASSEIQAYNEQFF	TGTGCCAGCAGTGAAATCCAGGCCTACAATGAGCAGTTCTTC
-	TRBJ1-3	TRBV19	-	CASTPGDRGNTIYF	TGTGCCAGTACCCCGGGGGACCGCGGAAACACCATATATTTT
TRBD1	TRBJ2-3	TRBV11-2	-	CASSLGDRLTDTQYF	TGTGCCAGCAGCTTAGGGGACAGGCTCACAGATACGCAGTATTTT
-	TRBJ1-4	TRBV11-2	-	CASSRPLRPRGEKLFF	TGTGCCAGCAGCCGCCCCCTGAGGCCGCGGGGGGAAAAACTGTTTTTT
-	TRBJ2-3	TRBV4-1	-	CASSQNFDTQYF	TGCGCCAGCAGCCAAAACTTCGATACGCAGTATTTT
TRBD1	TRBJ2-7	TRBV7-9	-	CASSSGTGTIHEQYF	TGTGCCAGCAGCTCCGGGACAGGGACCATCCACGAGCAGTACTTC
-	TRBJ2-3	TRBV27	once	CASSFRQTDTQYF	TGTGCCAGCAGTTTTCGCCAGACAGATACGCAGTATTTT
-	TRBJ2-1	TRBV7-8	-	CASSLVEGNEQFF	TGTGCCAGCAGCTTAGTGGAGGGCAATGAGCAGTTCTTC
TRBD1	TRBJ1-5	TRBV10-3	-	CAISEGTGVQPQHF	TGTGCCATCAGTGAGGGGACAGGGGTTCAGCCCCAGCATTTT
-	TRBJ2-7	TRBV21-1	-	CASNELPGKTTYEQYF	TGTGCCAGCAACGAACTTCCCGGGAAAACGACCTACGAGCAGTACTTC
-	TRBJ1-1	TRBV4-1	-	CASSQVAGEAFF	TGCGCCAGCAGCCAAGTAGCGGGGGAAGCTTTCTTT
TRBD2	TRBJ2-3	TRBV9	-	CASSYNRLAGGFKDTQYF	TGTGCCAGCAGCTATAACAGACTAGCGGGAGGATTTAAAGATACGCAGTATTTT
-	TRBJ1-1	TRBV7-9	-	CASRAGGSEAFF	TGTGCCAGCAGGGCGGGAGGTTCTGAAGCTTTCTTT
TRBD1	TRBJ2-2	TRBV11-3	once	CASSLSLPGQGGGELFF	TGTGCCAGCAGCTTATCCCTACCGGGACAGGGAGGCGGGGAGCTGTTTTTT
-	TRBJ2-3	TRBV4-1	-	CASSQADNTDTQYF	TGCGCCAGCAGCCAGGCGGACAACACAGATACGCAGTATTTT
TRBD1	TRBJ1-5	TRBV19	-	CASSATGGSNQPQHF	TGTGCCAGTAGTGCCACAGGGGGCTCAAATCAGCCCCAGCATTTT
TRBD1	TRBJ2-7	TRBV7-9	-	CASSDSGTGGVISYEQYF	TGTGCCAGCAGCGACTCCGGGACAGGGGGCGTCATCTCCTACGAGCAGTACTTC
TRBD2	TRBJ2-2	TRBV15	-	CATSRVAGGPGELFF	TGTGCCACCAGCAGAGTAGCGGGAGGGCCCGGGGAGCTGTTTTTT
TRBD2	TRBJ2-7	TRBV4-1	-	CASSLEGTSGSYEQYF	TGCGCCAGCAGTCTCGAAGGGACTAGCGGCTCCTACGAGCAGTACTTC